The sequence of this T cell receptor (beta chain) was determined in a study of control samples from healthy donors and cancer patients. V lost 5 bases and J lost 4, with 7 bases in between. Germline loops: CDR1 SGHNT, CDR2 YYREEE (reference sequence). There are 12 residues in the CDR3. TCRdb's table, derived via immunoSEQ multiplex PCR, lists solely in-frame clones and lacks some. The sample consists of roughly 130,000 clones, around nine tenths of them appearing once. The sample consisted of blood. The sequence was collected from a middle-aged man in good health. The chain uses TRBV5-4 and TRBJ2-1; D call uncertain. DNA of the CDR3: TGTGCCAGCAGTCATAAATACAATGAGCAGTTCTTC. Its translation is CASSHKYNEQFF.